The 22 T cell receptor beta chains given below trace back to one sample, sequenced in a study of blood T cells in healthy people across ages. For the second PCR, which ran for roughly 7 to 11 cycles, a sample-barcoded 5' primer and a J-beta primer mix were used. TCRdb re-called the 5' RACE reads with MiXCR, one entry per CDR3 protein. The table shows about 760,000 distinct CDR3 sequences, with 20% to 25% occurring only once. These data were also reused for a study on T cells of mothers and their children.

The source material was blood. These receptors were obtained from a boy aged 5-17 years in good health.

The V and J genes are TRBV6-2 or TRBV6-3 and TRBJ2-1, with 7 nucleotides matching TRBD2. Germline assignment: CDR1 MNHEY and CDR2 SVGEGT. CDR3 length: 13 residues. V lost 8 bases, J lost 4 bases, and 5 bases stayed unmatched. CDR3 sequence (DNA): TGTGCCAGCCGGACCGGGAGGTACAATGAGCAGTTCTTC. Its protein is CASRTGRYNEQFF.

This rearrangement joins TRBV6-5 to TRBJ2-1; D gene ambiguous. The germline V gene has CDR1 MNHEY and CDR2 SVGAGI. The CDR3 length is 15 residues. Trimming took 2 bases from V and 9 from J, leaving 17 bases between them. This chain's CDR3 is CASSYGPSLWGEQFF. The DNA for the CDR3 is TGTGCCAGCAGTTACGGGCCCTCGCTTTGGGGTGAGCAGTTCTTC.

This clonotype was counted a few times. V usage is TRBV2 and J usage is TRBJ2-5; 10 nucleotides match TRBD2. Near its end, the DNA agrees better with TRBJ2-1, so the J call may be wrong. Germline V gives CDR1 SNHLY, CDR2 FYNNEI. This CDR3 comprises 17 residues. The CDR3 region is CASSADPAGGPYNEQFF. The CDR3 DNA sequence: TGTGCCAGCAGTGCGGACCCAGCGGGAGGGCCCTACAATGAGCAGTTCTTC.

The rearrangement uses TRBV6-2 or TRBV6-3 and TRBJ2-7, with 7 bases aligning to TRBD2. The CDR3 runs 14 residues. The V gene end was trimmed by 5 bases and the J gene end by 0 bases; junction bases not matched to a gene: 4. Germline assignment: CDR1 MNHEY and CDR2 SVGEGT. CDR3 amino acids: CASSRGVSSYEQYF. The CDR3, as DNA: TGTGCCAGCAGTCGGGGGGTAAGCTCCTACGAGCAGTACTTC.

This sequence joins TRBV5-6 and TRBJ2-4, with D possibly being TRBD1 (5 bases). The V gene lost 0 bases and the J gene lost 0 bases, with 7 bases spanning the gap. The CDR3 has 15 amino acids. The V gene's germline CDR1 is SGHDT and CDR2 YYEEEE. The CDR3, as DNA: TGTGCCAGCAGCTTGGTAGGGGAAGCCAAAAACATTCAGTACTTC. Translation gives CASSLVGEAKNIQYF.

The table lists this clonotype with a few counts. The chain employs TRBV28 and TRBJ2-5; 7 bases fit TRBD1. The DNA end is a closer match to TRBJ2-1, so the J assignment may be wrong. The CDR3 contains 14 residues. Germline values: CDR1 MDHEN, CDR2 SYDVKM. The CDR3 coding sequence is TGTGCCAGCCAGAAGACAGGGTCCTACAATGAGCAGTTCTTC. Translated, it gives CASQKTGSYNEQFF.

Of note for this clonotype: One end of the junction varies from germline; a read error may be responsible. The V and J genes are TRBV7-2 and TRBJ2-1, with TRBD2 matching over 8 bases. The CDR3 consists of 16 residues. Per germline, CDR1 SGHTA and CDR2 FQGNSA. CDR3 protein: CASSLSLSGNYNEQFF. CDR3 sequence (DNA): TGTGCCAGCAGCCTATCCCTTAGCGGGAACTACAACGAGCAGTTCTTC.

The chain joins TRBV12-3 or TRBV12-4 to TRBJ2-2; maybe TRBD2 (5 bases). CDR3 length: 14 residues. Trimming took off 6 bases at V and 6 bases at J, with 14 bases between the two ends. The CDR3 sequence: CASSLGIQPGELFF. CDR3 nucleotides: TGTGCCAGCAGCCTCGGGATACAACCCGGGGAGCTGTTTTTT.

Comments on this clonotype: An end of the junction does not agree with germline; a read error may underlie this. The chain is built from TRBV20-1 and TRBJ2-3, with 9 bases lining up with TRBD2. Germline CDR1 and CDR2: DFQATT and SNEGSKA (reference sequence). There are 16 residues in the CDR3. CDR3 residues: CSARPIERGGTDTQYF. The CDR3 nucleotides read TGCAGCGCTAGACCGATCGAGCGGGGGGGCACAGATACGCAGTATTTT.

This clonotype has just a few counts. J is TRBJ2-7 and V is TRBV29-1; TRBD2 might be the D (5 bases). Germline V CDR1 and CDR2: SQVTM, ANQGSEA. The V end was cut by 3 bases, the J end by 5 bases, with 20 bases between. The CDR3 is 15 residues long. CDR3 DNA: TGCAGCGTTGAGCTAGACGAGGGAGCGATCCACGAGCAGTACTTC. This gives the protein CSVELDEGAIHEQYF.

The rearrangement uses TRBV4-3 and TRBJ2-5, with D possibly TRBD2 on 6 matching bases. The DNA end is a closer match to TRBJ2-1, so the J assignment may be wrong. The germline CDR1 and CDR2 sequences are LGHNA and YSLEER. CDR3 length: 13 residues. The DNA for the CDR3 is TGCGCCAGCAGCACCGGGGAGGTAGATGAGCAGTTCTTC. It is translated as CASSTGEVDEQFF.

This sequence joins TRBV7-9 and TRBJ1-2, with D unresolved. Trimming removed 1 base from V and 2 bases from J, with 11 bases in between. CDR3 length equals 15 residues. Germline CDR1 SEHNR, CDR2 FQNEAQ (reference sequence). CDR3 sequence reads: CASSLESGRNYGYTF. CDR3 nucleotides: TGTGCCAGCAGCTTAGAATCAGGCAGGAACTATGGCTACACCTTC.

The V and J genes are TRBV28 and TRBJ1-1, with TRBD1 matching 7 bases. V lost 2 bases, J lost 5 bases, and 5 bases stayed unmatched. The CDR3 sequence is 14 residues long. In germline, CDR1 is MDHEN, CDR2 SYDVKM. The CDR3 DNA reads TGTGCCAGCAGTTTACACAGGGGAGTAACTGAAGCTTTCTTT. Protein product: CASSLHRGVTEAFF.

Only one count was recorded for this clonotype. The V call is TRBV2, the J call TRBJ2-5; the D gene could be TRBD1 or TRBD2 (6 bases each). The V and J ends lost 3 bases and 4 bases respectively, with 15 bases between them. The CDR3 length is 15 residues. Germline V lookup: CDR1 SNHLY, CDR2 FYNNEI. The CDR3, as DNA: TGTGCCAGCAGTGACGGTGGGGGGCTCGGAGAGACCCAGTACTTC. Amino acids: CASSDGGGLGETQYF. The complete variable domain, with remaining parts taken from reference TRBV2 and TRBJ2-5, reads EPEVTQTPSHQVTQMGQEVILRCVPISNHLYFYWYRQILGQKVEFLVSFYNNEISEKSEIFDDQFSVERPDGSNFTLKIRSTKLEDSAMYFCASSDGGGLGETQYFGPGTRLLVL.

In its sample, this clonotype was seen a few times. J is TRBJ1-2 and V is TRBV21-1; the table's D gene call, TRBD1, was not cross checked with the DNA. TRBV21-1 corresponds to a pseudogene. This CDR3 has 16 residues. CDR3 sequence: CASSKTQGYGWYGYTF. In DNA form, the CDR3 reads TGTGCCAGCAGCAAGACACAGGGGTATGGGTGGTATGGCTACACCTTC.

This clonotype was seen more than once but under ten times. The chain is built from TRBV12-3 or TRBV12-4 and TRBJ2-1, with 7 nucleotides matching TRBD2. This CDR3 region has 20 residues. With V trimmed by 7 bases and J by 1 base, 22 bases remained unmatched. The CDR3 coding sequence is TGTGCCAGCAATTCTCCGCGGGGGTCCACCCGGTTTAGGTCCTACAATGAGCAGTTCTTC. Residues: CASNSPRGSTRFRSYNEQFF.

This clonotype was seen more than once but under ten times. V usage is TRBV7-8 and J usage is TRBJ2-7, with TRBD2 matching over 10 bases. The CDR3 has 15 amino acids. Germline assignment: CDR1 SGHVS and CDR2 FQNEAQ. Unmatched junction bases numbered 8, after V lost 6 bases and J lost 3 bases. DNA for the CDR3: TGTGCCAGCAGATATCGGACTAGCGGTTTCTACGAGCAGTACTTC. Translated: CASRYRTSGFYEQYF.

This clonotype was counted a few times. The chain uses TRBV10-3 and TRBJ1-3; D remains unclear. The CDR3 consists of 15 residues. Trimming pared 2 bases from V and 2 bases from J, leaving 10 bases between. Germline lookup yields CDR1 ENHRY and CDR2 SYGVKD. CDR3 nucleotides: TGTGCCATCAGTGAGACGGTTCCCACTGGAAACACCATATATTTT. It translates to CAISETVPTGNTIYF.

V and J are TRBV20-1 and TRBJ2-5; 7 bases are shared with TRBD2. The CDR3 length is 13 residues. Germline V gene data show CDR1 as DFQATT and CDR2 as SNEGSKA (reference sequence). V gave up 5 bases and J gave up 7 bases; unmatched junction bases: 10. CDR3 DNA sequence: TGCAGTGCTCTGGGGGGGATAATGGGGACCCAGTACTTC. Protein sequence: CSALGGIMGTQYF.

The sample holds a few counts of this clonotype. The chain carries TRBV10-3 and TRBJ1-4; D remains ambiguous. Germline-derived CDR1 and CDR2 are ENHRY and SYGVKD. The germline V and J ends were trimmed by 5 bases and 12 bases, with 16 bases remaining between them. The CDR3 runs 13 residues. CDR3 coding DNA: TGTGCCATCAGTCCAATCGACGGCTTGGAACTGTTTTTT. It yields the protein CAISPIDGLELFF.

The chain uses TRBV28 and TRBJ2-3; 10 nucleotides agree with TRBD2. The V and J ends lost 5 bases and 3 bases, in that order; junction bases with no gene match: 8. The CDR3 is made up of 16 amino acids. In germline, CDR1 is MDHEN, CDR2 SYDVKM. In DNA, the CDR3 is TGTGCCAGCAGTAAAGCGGGAGGGGCGGAGACAGATACGCAGTATTTT. Translation: CASSKAGGAETDTQYF. The whole variable domain, remainder taken from reference TRBV28 and TRBJ2-3, is DVKVTQSSRYLVKRTGEKVFLECVQDMDHENMFWYRQDPGLGLRLIYFSYDVKMKEKGDIPEGYSVSREKKERFSLILESASTNQTSMYLCASSKAGGAETDTQYFGPGTRLTVL.

This clonotype was seen more than once but under ten times. The chain carries TRBV29-1 and TRBJ1-4, with a possible D match to TRBD1 (6 bases). Germline V CDR1 and CDR2: SQVTM, ANQGSEA. V was pared by 4 bases and J by 3 bases, with 9 bases between. This CDR3 is built from 13 residues. The CDR3: CSVVDRSNEKLFF. CDR3 sequence (DNA): TGCAGCGTTGTGGACAGATCTAATGAAAAACTGTTTTTT.